Sequencing of this TCR beta chain was carried out in a study of CD8+ T cells in alopecia areata. After isolation, RNA underwent reverse transcription to generate cDNA as the sequencing template. Profiling relied on immunoSEQ multiplex PCR, and the TCRdb table lists in-frame clones only, not all of them. The sample shows 250,000 or so clones, roughly two thirds of them seen only once. Deletions cut 0 bases from V and 5 bases from J, with 13 bases between. The CDR3 is 15 residues long. Germline V gene sequence: CDR1 ENHRY, CDR2 SYGVKD. This sample comprised CD4+ T cells sorted from blood, obtained at week 0. The TCR comes from a human donor with alopecia areata. The chain links TRBV10-3 to TRBJ2-5; possibly TRBD1 for D (5 bases). The CDR3 sequence: CAISESKGVRETQYF. The CDR3 DNA sequence: TGTGCCATCAGTGAGTCGAAAGGGGTCAGGGAGACCCAGTACTTC.